This T cell receptor beta chain originates from a study of technical replicates of blood from four donors. The table came from immunoSEQ multiplex PCR; TCRdb's copy has only in-frame clones and leaves some out. Of about 80,000 clones in the sample, about 94% were seen once. Trimming cost V 0 bases and J 6 bases; bases outside gene matches: 2. This CDR3 spans 15 amino acids. Per the germline V gene, CDR1 is SGHTA and CDR2 is FQGNSA. The sequenced sample was T cells isolated from PBMCs. This chain links TRBV7-2 with TRBJ1-5, with 10 bases identical to TRBD1. This receptor was obtained from a human donor in good health. The CDR3 region is CASSLAGQGSQPQHF. CDR3 bases: TGTGCCAGCAGCTTAGCGGGACAGGGGAGTCAGCCCCAGCATTTT.